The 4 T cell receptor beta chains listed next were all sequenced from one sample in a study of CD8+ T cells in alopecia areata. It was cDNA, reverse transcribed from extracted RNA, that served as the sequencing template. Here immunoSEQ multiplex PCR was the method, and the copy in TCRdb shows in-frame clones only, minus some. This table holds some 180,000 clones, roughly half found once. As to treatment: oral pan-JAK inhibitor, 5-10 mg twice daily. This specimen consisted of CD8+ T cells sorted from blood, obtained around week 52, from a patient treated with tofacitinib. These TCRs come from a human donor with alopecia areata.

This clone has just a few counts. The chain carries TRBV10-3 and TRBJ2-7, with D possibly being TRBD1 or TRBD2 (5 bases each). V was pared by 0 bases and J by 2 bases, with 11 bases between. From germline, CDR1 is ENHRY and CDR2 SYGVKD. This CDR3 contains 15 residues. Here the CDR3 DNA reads TGTGCCATCAGTGAGTCGGAGAGGGGCCCCTACGAGCAGTACTTC. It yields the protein CAISESERGPYEQYF.

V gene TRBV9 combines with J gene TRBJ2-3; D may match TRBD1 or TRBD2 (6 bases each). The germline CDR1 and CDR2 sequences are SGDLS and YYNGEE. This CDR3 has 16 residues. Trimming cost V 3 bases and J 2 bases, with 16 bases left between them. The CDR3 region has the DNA TGTGCCAGCAGCGACCAGGGGCGGGGAAACACAGATACGCAGTATTTT. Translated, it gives CASSDQGRGNTDTQYF.

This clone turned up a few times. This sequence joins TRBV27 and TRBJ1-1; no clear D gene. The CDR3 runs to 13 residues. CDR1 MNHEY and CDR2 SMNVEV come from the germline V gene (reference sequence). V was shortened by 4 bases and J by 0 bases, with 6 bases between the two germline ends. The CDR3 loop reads CASSSTLNTEAFF. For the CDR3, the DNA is TGTGCCAGCAGTTCGACCCTGAACACTGAAGCTTTCTTT.

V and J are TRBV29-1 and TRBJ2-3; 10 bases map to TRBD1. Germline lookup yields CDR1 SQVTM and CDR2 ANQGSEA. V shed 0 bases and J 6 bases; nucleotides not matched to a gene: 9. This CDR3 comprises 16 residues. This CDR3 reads CSVEDPDRGNRDTQYF. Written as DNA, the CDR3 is TGCAGCGTTGAAGACCCGGACAGGGGGAATAGGGATACGCAGTATTTT.